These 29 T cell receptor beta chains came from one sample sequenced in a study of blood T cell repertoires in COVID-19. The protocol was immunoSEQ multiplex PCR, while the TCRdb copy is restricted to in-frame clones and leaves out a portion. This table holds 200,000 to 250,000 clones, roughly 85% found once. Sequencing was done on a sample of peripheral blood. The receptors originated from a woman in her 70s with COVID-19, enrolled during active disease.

CDR3 loop: CASAGRTSGGGSTNVLTF. The CDR3 DNA reads as TGTGCCAGCGCGGGCAGGACATCTGGGGGAGGGAGCACCAACGTCCTGACTTTC. The rearrangement uses TRBV7-3 and TRBJ2-6, with TRBD2 matching 7 bases. CDR3 length equals 18 residues. Unmatched junction bases numbered 21, after V lost 8 bases and J lost 8 bases. Germline values: CDR1 SGHTA, CDR2 FQGTGA.

In DNA, the CDR3 is TGTGCCAGCATCGGAAAGCTGGGGGAGGGCTATGGCTACACCTTC. Encoded protein: CASIGKLGEGYGYTF. The chain recombines TRBV4-2 with TRBJ1-2; maybe TRBD1 (5 bases). Germline V CDR1 and CDR2: LGHNA, YNFKEQ. This CDR3 has 15 residues. Trimming left V 7 bases short and J 4 bases short, with 19 bases between.

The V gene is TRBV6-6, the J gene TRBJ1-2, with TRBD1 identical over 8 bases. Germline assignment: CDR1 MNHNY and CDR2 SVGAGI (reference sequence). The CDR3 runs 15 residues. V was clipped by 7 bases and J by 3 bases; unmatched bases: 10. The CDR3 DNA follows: TGTGCCAGCACCGACCCAGGGGGCGGGGACTATGGCTACACCTTC. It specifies CASTDPGGGDYGYTF.

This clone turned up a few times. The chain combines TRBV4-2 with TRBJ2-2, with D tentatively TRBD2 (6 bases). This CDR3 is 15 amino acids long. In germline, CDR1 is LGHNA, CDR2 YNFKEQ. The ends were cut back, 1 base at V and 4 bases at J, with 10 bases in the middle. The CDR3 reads CASSQGTTITGELFF. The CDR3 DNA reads TGTGCCAGCAGCCAAGGGACTACCATCACCGGGGAGCTGTTTTTT.

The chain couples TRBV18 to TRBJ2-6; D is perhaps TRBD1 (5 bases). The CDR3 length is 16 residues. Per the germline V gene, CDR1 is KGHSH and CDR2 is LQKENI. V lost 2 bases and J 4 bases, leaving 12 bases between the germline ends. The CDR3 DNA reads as TGTGCCAGCTCACCAACTCAGGGTCTGGGGGCCAACGTCCTGACTTTC. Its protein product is CASSPTQGLGANVLTF. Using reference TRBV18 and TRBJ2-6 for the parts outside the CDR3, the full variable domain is NAGVMQNPRHLVRRRGQEARLRCSPMKGHSHVYWYRQLPEEGLKFMVYLQKENIIDESGMPKERFSAEFPKEGPSILRIQQVVRGDSAAYFCASSPTQGLGANVLTFGAGSRLTVL.

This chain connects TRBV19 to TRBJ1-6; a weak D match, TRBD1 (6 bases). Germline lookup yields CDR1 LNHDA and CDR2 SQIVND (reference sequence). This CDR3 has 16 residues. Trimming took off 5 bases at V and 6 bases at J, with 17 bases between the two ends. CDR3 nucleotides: TGTGCCAGTAGTCCCCCGCAGGGGCGGCTTAATTCACCCCTCCACTTT. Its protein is CASSPPQGRLNSPLHF.

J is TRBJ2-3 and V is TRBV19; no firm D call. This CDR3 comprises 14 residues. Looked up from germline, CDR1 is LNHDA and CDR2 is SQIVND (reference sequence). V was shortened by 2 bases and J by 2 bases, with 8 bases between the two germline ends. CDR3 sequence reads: CASSILPSTDTQYF. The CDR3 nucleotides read TGTGCCAGTAGTATACTCCCCTCCACAGATACGCAGTATTTT.

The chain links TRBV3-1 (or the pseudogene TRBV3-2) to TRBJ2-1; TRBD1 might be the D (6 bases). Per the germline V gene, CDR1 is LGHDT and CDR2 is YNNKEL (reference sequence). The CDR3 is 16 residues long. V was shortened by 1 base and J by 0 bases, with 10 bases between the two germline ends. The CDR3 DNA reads TGTGCCAGCAGCCAAGTGGGACACAGCTCCTACAATGAGCAGTTCTTC. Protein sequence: CASSQVGHSSYNEQFF.

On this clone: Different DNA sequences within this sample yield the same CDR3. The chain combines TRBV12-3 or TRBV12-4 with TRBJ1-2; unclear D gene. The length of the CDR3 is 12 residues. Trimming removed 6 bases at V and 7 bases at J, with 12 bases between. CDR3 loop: CASSPGGRGYTF. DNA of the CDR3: TGTGCCAGCAGCCCGGGCGGGCGTGGCTACACCTTC.

The CDR3 DNA reads TGCGCCAGCCGACCGGAGCCGGGACAGGGGTGGAATGAGCAGTTCTTC. Encoded protein: CASRPEPGQGWNEQFF. The rearrangement links TRBV5-1 to TRBJ2-1; 10 bases are a match to TRBD1. Germline V lookup: CDR1 SGHRS, CDR2 YFSETQ. V shed 7 bases, J shed 7 bases, and the junction held 14 bases outside the gene matches. The CDR3 is 16 residues long.

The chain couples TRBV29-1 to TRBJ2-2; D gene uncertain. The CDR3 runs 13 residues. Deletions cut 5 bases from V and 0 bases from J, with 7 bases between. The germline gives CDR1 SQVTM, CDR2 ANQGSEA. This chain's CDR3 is CSVLSSNTGELFF. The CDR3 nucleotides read TGCAGCGTTCTGAGCTCGAACACCGGGGAGCTGTTTTTT.

The CDR3 here is CASSPQGRNTIYF. The CDR3 DNA sequence: TGTGCCAGCAGTCCACAGGGCCGAAACACCATATATTTT. The rearrangement uses TRBV12-3 or TRBV12-4 and TRBJ1-3, with D possibly TRBD1 on 6 matching bases. Trimming cost V 5 bases and J 5 bases, with 10 bases left between them. The CDR3 runs to 13 residues.

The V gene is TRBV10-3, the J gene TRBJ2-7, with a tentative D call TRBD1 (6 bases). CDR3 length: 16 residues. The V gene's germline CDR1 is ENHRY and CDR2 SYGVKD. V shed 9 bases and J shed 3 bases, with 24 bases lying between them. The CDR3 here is CAICDPSRDTYYEQYF. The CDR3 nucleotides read TGTGCCATATGTGACCCCTCTAGGGACACTTACTACGAGCAGTACTTC.

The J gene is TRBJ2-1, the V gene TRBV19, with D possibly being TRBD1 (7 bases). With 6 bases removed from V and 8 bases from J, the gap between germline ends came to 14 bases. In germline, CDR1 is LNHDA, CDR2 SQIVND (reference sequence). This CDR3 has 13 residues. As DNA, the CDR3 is TGTGCCAGTAGAAAAACAGGGGAGGATGAGCAGTTCTTC. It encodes CASRKTGEDEQFF.

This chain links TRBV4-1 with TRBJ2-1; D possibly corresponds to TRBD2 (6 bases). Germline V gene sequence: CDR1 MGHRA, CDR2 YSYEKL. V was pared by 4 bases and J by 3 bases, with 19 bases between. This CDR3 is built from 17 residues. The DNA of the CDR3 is TGCGCCAGCAGCCCGCTCAGGAGGGACCGAAACTACAATGAGCAGTTCTTC. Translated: CASSPLRRDRNYNEQFF.

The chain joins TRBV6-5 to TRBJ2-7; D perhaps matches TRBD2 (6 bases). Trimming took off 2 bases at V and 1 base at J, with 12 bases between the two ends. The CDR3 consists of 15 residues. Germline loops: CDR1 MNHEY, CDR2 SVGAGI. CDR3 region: CASSYEQRVSYEQYF. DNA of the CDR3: TGTGCCAGCAGTTACGAACAGCGGGTGTCCTACGAGCAGTACTTC.

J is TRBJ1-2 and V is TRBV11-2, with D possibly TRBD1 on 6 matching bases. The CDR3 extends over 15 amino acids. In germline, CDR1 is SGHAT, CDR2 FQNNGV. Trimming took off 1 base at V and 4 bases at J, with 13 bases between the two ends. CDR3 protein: CASSLGNRDLYGYTF. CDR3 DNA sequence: TGTGCCAGCAGCTTAGGTAACAGGGACCTCTATGGCTACACCTTC.

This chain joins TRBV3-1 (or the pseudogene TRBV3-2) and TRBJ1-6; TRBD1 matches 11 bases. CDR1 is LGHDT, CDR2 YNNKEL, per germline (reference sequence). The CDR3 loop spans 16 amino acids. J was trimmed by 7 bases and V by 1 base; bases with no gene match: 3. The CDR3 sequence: CASSQAGQGANSPLHF. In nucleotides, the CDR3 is TGTGCCAGCAGCCAAGCCGGACAGGGGGCCAATTCACCCCTCCACTTT.

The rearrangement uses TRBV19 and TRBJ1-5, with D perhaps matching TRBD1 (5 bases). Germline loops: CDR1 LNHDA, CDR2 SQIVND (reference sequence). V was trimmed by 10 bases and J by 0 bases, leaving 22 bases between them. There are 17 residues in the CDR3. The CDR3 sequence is CATALWGPRYSNQPQHF. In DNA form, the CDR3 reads TGTGCCACCGCTTTGTGGGGCCCACGATATAGCAATCAGCCCCAGCATTTT.

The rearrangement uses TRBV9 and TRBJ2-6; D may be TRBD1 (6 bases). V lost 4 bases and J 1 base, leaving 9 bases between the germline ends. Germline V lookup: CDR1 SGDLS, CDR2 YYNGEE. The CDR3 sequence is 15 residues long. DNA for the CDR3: TGTGCCAGCAGCCCCGACAGGTCTGGGGCCAACGTCCTGACTTTC. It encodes CASSPDRSGANVLTF.

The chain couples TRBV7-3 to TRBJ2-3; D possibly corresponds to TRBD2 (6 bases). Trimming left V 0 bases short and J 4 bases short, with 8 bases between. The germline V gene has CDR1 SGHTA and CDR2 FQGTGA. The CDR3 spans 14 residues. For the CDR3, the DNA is TGTGCCAGCAGCTTAACCGGGAGTCCAGATACGCAGTATTTT. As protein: CASSLTGSPDTQYF.

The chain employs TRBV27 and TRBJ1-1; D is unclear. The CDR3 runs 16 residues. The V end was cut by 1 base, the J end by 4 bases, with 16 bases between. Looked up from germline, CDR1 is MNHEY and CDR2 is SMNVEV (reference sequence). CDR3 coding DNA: TGTGCCAGCAGTTTATGGGGAGGGTCGAGAATCACTGAAGCTTTCTTT. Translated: CASSLWGGSRITEAFF.

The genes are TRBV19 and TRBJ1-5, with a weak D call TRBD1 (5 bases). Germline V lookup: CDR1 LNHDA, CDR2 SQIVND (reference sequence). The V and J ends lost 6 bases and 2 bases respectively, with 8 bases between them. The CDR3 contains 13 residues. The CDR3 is CASSEQGNQPQHF. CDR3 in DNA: TGTGCCAGTAGCGAACAGGGCAATCAGCCCCAGCATTTT.

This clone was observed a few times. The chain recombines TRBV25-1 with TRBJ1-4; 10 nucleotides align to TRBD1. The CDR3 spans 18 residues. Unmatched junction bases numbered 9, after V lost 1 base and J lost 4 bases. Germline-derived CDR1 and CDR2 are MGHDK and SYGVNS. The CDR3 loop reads CASSEFRRQGALNEKLFF. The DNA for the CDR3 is TGTGCCAGCAGTGAATTTCGTCGACAGGGGGCCCTTAATGAAAAACTGTTTTTT.

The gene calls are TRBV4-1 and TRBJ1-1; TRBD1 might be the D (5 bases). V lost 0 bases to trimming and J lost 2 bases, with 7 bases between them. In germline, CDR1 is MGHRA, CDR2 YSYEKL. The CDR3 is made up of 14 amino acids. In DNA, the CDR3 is TGCGCCAGCAGCCAAGAAGGGGCAAACACTGAAGCTTTCTTT. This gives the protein CASSQEGANTEAFF.

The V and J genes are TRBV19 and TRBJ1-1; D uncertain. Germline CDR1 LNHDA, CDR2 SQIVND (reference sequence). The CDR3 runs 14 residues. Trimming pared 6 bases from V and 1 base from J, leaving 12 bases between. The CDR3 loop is CASSGREANTEAFF. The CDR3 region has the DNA TGTGCCAGTAGCGGACGGGAGGCGAACACTGAAGCTTTCTTT.

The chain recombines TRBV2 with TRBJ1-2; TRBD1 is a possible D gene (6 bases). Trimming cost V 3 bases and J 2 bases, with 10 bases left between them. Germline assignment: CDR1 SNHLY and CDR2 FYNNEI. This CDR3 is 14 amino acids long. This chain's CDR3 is CASSEGARNYGYTF. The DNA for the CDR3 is TGTGCCAGCAGTGAGGGGGCTAGAAACTATGGCTACACCTTC. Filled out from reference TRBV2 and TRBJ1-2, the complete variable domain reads EPEVTQTPSHQVTQMGQEVILRCVPISNHLYFYWYRQILGQKVEFLVSFYNNEISEKSEIFDDQFSVERPDGSNFTLKIRSTKLEDSAMYFCASSEGARNYGYTFGSGTRLTVV.

CDR3 nucleotide sequence: TGTGCCAGCAGTTTGTACCGGTTGAGGGGCTACACCTTC. This translates into CASSLYRLRGYTF. The rearrangement links TRBV12-3 or TRBV12-4 to TRBJ1-2; no definite D call. Trimming shortened V by 3 bases and J by 8 bases, and 13 bases separated the two germline ends. CDR3 length equals 13 residues.

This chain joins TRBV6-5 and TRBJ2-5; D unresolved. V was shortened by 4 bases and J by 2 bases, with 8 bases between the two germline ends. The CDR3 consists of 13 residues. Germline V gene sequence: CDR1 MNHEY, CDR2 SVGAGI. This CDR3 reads CASSLNIQETQYF. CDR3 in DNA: TGTGCCAGCAGTTTAAACATTCAAGAGACCCAGTACTTC.